Described below is a single T cell receptor beta chain sequence and its context. Antigen: not known. The data stem from a study of siplizumab effects on memory and regulatory T cells. Study findings and constraints: Assignment to unstimulated subsets succeeded for only a minor fraction of the alloreactive clones.

Assay used: immunoSEQ multiplex PCR; TCRdb lists only in-frame clones, some missing. Of about 110,000 clones in the sample, 80% to 95% were seen once. V was shortened by 10 bases and J by 4 bases, with 11 bases between the two germline ends. CDR1 is MNHNS and CDR2 is SASEGT in the germline V gene. This CDR3 spans 11 amino acids. Sequencing was done on a sample of CD4+ T cells sorted from blood. The receptor was isolated from a human donor in good health. This chain uses TRBV6-1 with TRBJ2-7; no definite D call. CDR3 sequence (DNA): TGTGCCACCCTGCGGAATTACGAGCAGTACTTC. It specifies CATLRNYEQYF.